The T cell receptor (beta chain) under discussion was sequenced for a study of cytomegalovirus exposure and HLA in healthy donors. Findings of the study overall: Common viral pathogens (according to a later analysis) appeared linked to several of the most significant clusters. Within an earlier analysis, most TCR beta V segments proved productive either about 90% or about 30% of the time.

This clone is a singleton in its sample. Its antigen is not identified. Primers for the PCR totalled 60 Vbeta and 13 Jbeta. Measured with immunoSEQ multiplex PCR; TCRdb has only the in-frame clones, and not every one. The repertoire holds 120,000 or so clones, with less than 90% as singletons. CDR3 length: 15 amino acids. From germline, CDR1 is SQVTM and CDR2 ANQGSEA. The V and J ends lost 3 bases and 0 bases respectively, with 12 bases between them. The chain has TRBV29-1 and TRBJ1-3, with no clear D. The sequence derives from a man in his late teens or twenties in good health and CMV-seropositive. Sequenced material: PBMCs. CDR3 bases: TGCAGCGTTGAGGGCCTAGGAGGCTCTGGAAACACCATATATTTT. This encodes CSVEGLGGSGNTIYF. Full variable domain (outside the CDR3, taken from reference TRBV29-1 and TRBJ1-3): SAVISQKPSRDICQRGTSLTIQCQVDSQVTMMFWYRQQPGQSLTLIATANQGSEATYESGFVIDKFPISRPNLTFSTLTVSNMSPEDSSIYLCSVEGLGGSGNTIYFGEGSWLTVV.